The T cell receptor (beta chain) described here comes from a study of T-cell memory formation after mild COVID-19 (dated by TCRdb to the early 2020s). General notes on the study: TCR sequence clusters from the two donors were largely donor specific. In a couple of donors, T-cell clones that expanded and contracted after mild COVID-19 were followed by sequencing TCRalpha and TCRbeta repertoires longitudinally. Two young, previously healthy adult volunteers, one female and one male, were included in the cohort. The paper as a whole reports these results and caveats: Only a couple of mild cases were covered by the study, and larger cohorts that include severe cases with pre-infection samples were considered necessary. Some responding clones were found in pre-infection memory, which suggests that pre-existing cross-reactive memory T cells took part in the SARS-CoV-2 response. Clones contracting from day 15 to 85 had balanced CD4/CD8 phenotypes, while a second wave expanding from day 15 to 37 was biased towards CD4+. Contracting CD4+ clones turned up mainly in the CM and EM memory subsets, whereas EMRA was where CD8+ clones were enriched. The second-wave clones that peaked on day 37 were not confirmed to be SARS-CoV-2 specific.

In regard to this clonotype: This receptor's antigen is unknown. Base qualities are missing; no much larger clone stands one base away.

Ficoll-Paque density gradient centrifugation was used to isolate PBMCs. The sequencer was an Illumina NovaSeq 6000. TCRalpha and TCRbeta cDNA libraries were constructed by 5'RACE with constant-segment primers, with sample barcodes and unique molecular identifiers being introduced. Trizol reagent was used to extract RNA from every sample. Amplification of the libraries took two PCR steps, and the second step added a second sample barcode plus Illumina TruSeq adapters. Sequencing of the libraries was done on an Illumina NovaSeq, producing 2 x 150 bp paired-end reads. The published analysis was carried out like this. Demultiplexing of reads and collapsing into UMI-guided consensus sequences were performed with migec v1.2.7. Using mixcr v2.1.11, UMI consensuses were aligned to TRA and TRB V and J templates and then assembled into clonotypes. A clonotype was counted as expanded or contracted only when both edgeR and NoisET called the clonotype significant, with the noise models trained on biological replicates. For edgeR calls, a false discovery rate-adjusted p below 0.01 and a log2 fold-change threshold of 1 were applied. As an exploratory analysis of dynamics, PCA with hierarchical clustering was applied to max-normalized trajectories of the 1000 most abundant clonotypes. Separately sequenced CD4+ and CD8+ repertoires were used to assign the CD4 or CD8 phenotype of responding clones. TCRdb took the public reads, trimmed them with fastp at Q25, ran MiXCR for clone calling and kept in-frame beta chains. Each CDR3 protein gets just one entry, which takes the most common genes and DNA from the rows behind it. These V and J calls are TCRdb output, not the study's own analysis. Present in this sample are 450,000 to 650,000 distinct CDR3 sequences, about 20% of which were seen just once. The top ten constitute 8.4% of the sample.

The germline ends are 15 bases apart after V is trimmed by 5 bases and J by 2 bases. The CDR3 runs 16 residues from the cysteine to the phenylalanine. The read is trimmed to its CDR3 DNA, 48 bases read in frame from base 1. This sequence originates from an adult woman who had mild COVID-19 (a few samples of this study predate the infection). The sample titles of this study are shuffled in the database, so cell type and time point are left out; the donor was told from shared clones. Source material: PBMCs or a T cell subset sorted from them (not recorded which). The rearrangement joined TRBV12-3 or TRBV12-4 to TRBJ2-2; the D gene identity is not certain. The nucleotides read TGTGCCAGCAGTGGTATCCCAGAGCAAAACACCGGGGAGCTGTTTTTT. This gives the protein CASSGIPEQNTGELFF.